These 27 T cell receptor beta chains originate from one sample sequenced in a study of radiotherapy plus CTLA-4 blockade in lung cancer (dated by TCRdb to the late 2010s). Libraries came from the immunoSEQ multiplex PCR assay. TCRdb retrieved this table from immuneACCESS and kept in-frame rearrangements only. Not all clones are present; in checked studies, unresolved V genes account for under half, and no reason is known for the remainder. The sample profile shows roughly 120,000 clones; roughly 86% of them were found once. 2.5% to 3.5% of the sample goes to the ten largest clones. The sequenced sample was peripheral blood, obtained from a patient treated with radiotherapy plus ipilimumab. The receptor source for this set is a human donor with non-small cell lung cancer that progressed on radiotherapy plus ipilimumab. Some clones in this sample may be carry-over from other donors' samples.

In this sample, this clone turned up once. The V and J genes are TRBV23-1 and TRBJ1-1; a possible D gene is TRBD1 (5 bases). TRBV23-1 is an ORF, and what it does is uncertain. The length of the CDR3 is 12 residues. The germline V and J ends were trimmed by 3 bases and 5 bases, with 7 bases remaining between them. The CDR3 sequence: CASSQGGTEAFF. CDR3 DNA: TGCGCCAGCAGTCAGGGGGGGACTGAAGCTTTCTTT.

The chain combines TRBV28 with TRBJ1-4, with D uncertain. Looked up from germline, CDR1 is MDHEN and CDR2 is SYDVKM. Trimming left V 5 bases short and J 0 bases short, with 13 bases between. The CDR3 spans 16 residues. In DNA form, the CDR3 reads TGTGCCAGCAGTAAGGATCGGGGAACAACTAATGAAAAACTGTTTTTT. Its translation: CASSKDRGTTNEKLFF. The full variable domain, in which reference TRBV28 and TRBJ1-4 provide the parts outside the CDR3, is DVKVTQSSRYLVKRTGEKVFLECVQDMDHENMFWYRQDPGLGLRLIYFSYDVKMKEKGDIPEGYSVSREKKERFSLILESASTNQTSMYLCASSKDRGTTNEKLFFGSGTQLSVL.

The CDR3 DNA is TGCGCCAGCAGCCAAGATAGGGGACAGAATAAACATCGCACAGATACGCAGTATTTT. Translating gives CASSQDRGQNKHRTDTQYF. The chain recombines TRBV4-3 with TRBJ2-3; 7 nucleotides align to TRBD1. From germline, CDR1 is LGHNA and CDR2 YSLEER. The CDR3 loop spans 19 amino acids. Trimming removed 0 bases from V and 1 base from J; junction bases left unmatched: 13.

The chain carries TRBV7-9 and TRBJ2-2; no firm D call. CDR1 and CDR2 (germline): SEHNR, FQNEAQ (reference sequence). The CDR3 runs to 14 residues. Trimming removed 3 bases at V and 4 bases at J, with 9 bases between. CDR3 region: CASSLDLRTGELFF. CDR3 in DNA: TGTGCCAGCAGCTTGGACCTTCGCACCGGGGAGCTGTTTTTT. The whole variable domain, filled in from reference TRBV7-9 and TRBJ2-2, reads DTGVSQNPRHKITKRGQNVTFRCDPISEHNRLYWYRQTLGQGPEFLTYFQNEAQLEKSRLLSDRFSAERPKGSFSTLEIQRTEQGDSAMYLCASSLDLRTGELFFGEGSRLTVL.

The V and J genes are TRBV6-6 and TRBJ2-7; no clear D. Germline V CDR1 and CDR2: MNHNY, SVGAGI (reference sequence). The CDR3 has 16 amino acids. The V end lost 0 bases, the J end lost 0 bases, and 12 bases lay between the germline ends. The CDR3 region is CASSYSFPGISYEQYF. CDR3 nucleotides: TGTGCCAGCAGTTACTCGTTTCCGGGTATCTCCTACGAGCAGTACTTC.

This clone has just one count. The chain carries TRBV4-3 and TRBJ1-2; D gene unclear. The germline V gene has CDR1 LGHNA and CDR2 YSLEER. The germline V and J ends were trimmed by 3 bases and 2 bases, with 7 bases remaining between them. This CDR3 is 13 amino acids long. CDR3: CASSQAANYGYTF. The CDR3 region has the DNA TGCGCCAGCAGCCAGGCAGCAAACTATGGCTACACCTTC.

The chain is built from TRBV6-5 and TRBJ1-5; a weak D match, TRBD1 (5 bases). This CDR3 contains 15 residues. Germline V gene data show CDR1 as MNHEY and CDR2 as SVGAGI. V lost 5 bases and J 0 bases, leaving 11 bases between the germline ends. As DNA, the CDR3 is TGTGCCAGCAGTCACGACAGTCTTAGCAATCAGCCCCAGCATTTT. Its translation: CASSHDSLSNQPQHF.

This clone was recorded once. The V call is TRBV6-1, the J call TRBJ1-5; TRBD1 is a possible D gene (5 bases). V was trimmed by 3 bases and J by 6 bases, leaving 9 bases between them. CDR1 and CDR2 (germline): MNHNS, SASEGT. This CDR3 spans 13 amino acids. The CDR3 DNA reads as TGTGCCAGCAGTGAGAGGGGTTTTCAGCCCCAGCATTTT. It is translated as CASSERGFQPQHF.

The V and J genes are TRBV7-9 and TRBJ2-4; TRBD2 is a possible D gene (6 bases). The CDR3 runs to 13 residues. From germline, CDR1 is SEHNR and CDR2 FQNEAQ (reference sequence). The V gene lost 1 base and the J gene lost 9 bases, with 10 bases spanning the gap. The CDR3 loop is CASSLGSGSIQYF. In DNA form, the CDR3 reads TGTGCCAGCAGCTTAGGGTCCGGGAGCATTCAGTACTTC.

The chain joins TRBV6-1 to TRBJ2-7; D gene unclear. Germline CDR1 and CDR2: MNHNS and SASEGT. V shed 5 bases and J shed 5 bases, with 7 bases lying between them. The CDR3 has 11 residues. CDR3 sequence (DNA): TGTGCCAGCAGTTACGCTCACGAGCAGTACTTC. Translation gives CASSYAHEQYF.

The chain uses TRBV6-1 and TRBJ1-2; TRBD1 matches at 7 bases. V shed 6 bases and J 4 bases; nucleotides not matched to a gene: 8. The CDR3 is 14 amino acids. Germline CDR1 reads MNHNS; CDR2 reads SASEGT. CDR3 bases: TGTGCCAGCAGAGCTAACAGGGGAAGCTATGGCTACACCTTC. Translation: CASRANRGSYGYTF.

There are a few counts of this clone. DNA for the CDR3: TGCGCCAGCAGCTTGGGGGACCGGGGGACCCAGTACTTC. It is translated as CASSLGDRGTQYF. V gene TRBV5-1 combines with J gene TRBJ2-5; D is perhaps TRBD1 or TRBD2 (5 bases each). The CDR3 extends over 13 amino acids. Germline CDR1 is SGHRS and CDR2 is YFSETQ. Trimming cost V 0 bases and J 7 bases, with 10 bases left between them.

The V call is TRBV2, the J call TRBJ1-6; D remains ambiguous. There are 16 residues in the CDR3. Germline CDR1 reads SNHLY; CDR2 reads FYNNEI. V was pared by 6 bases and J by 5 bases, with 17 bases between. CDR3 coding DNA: TGTGCCAGCAGGGTAGATGGTCCGGATAATAATTCACCCCTCCACTTT. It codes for CASRVDGPDNNSPLHF.

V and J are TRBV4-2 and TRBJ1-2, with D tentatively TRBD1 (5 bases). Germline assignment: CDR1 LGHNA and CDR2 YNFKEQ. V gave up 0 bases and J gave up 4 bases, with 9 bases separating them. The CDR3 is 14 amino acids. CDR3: CASSQEGRIYGYTF. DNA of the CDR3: TGTGCCAGCAGCCAAGAGGGGCGGATCTATGGCTACACCTTC.

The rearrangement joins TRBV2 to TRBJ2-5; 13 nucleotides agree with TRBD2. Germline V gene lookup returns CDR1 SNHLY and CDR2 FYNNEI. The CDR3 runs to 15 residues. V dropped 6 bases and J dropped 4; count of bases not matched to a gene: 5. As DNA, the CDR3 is TGTGCCAGCAGGCGACTAGCGGGGGGCCCAGAGACCCAGTACTTC. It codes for CASRRLAGGPETQYF.

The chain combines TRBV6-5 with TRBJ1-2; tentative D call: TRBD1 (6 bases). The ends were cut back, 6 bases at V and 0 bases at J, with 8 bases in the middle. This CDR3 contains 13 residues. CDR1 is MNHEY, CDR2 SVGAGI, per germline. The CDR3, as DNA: TGTGCCAGCAGAAGGGGGACTAACTATGGCTACACCTTC. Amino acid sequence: CASRRGTNYGYTF.

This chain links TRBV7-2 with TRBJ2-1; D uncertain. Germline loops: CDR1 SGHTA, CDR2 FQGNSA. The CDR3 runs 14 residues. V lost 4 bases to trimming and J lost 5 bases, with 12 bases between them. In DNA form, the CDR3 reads TGTGCCAGCAGCTCCTTGATGTGGAACAATGAGCAGTTCTTC. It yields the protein CASSSLMWNNEQFF.

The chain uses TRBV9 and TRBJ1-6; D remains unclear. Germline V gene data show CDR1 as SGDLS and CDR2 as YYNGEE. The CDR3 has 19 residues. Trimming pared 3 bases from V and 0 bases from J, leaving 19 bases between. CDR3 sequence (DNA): TGTGCCAGCAGCGCGGCAGCCCCAGGCTCCAGCTCCTATAATTCACCCCTCCACTTT. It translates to CASSAAAPGSSSYNSPLHF.

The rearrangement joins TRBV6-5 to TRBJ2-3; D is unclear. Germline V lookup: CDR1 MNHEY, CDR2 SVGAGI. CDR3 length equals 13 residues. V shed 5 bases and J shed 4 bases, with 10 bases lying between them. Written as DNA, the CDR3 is TGTGCCAGCAGTGAATTTGTTTCAGATACGCAGTATTTT. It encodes CASSEFVSDTQYF.

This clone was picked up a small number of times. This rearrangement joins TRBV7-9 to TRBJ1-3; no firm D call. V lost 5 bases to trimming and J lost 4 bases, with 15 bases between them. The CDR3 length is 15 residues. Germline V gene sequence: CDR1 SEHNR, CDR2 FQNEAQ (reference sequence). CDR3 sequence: CASSLGLGGGNTIYF. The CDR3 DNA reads TGTGCCAGCAGCCTGGGTCTGGGCGGGGGAAACACCATATATTTT. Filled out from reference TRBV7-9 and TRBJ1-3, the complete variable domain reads DTGVSQNPRHKITKRGQNVTFRCDPISEHNRLYWYRQTLGQGPEFLTYFQNEAQLEKSRLLSDRFSAERPKGSFSTLEIQRTEQGDSAMYLCASSLGLGGGNTIYFGEGSWLTVV.

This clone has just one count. This chain's CDR3 is CASSLDTSAGSRTQYF. As DNA, the CDR3 is TGTGCCAGCAGCTTAGATACTAGCGCGGGTTCTAGGACCCAGTACTTC. The rearrangement links TRBV11-2 to TRBJ2-5, with 7 bases aligning to TRBD2. The CDR3 is 16 residues long. V shed 0 bases, J shed 7 bases, and the junction held 11 bases outside the gene matches. Germline V gene lookup returns CDR1 SGHAT and CDR2 FQNNGV.

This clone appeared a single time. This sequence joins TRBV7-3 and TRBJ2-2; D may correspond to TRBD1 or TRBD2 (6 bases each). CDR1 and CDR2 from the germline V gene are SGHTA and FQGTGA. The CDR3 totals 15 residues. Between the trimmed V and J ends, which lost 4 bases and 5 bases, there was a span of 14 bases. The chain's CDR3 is CASSSGGPRTGELFF. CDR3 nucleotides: TGTGCCAGCAGCTCCGGGGGCCCTAGAACCGGGGAGCTGTTTTTT.

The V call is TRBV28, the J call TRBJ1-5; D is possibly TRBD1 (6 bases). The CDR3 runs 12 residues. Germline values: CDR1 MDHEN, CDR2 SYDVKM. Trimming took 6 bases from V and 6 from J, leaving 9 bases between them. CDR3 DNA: TGTGCCAGCAGAACACAGGGTCAGCCCCAGCATTTT. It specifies CASRTQGQPQHF.

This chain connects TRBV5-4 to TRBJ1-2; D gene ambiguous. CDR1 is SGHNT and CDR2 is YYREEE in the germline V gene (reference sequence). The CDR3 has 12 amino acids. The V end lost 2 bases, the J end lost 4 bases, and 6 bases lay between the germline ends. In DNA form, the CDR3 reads TGTGCCAGCAGCTTAAAGAGCTATGGCTACACCTTC. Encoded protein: CASSLKSYGYTF.

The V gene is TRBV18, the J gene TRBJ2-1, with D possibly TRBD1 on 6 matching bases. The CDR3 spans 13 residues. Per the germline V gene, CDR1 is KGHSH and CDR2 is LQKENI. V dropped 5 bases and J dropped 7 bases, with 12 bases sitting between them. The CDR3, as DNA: TGTGCCAGCTCAACAGACAGGTTGAATGAGCAGTTCTTC. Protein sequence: CASSTDRLNEQFF.

The CDR3 nucleotides read TGTGCCAGCAGTTTAGCGGGCCCCAGACCAGATACGCAGTATTTT. Translation gives CASSLAGPRPDTQYF. The V and J genes are TRBV27 and TRBJ2-3; D is possibly TRBD2 (5 bases). The germline V gene encodes CDR1 MNHEY and CDR2 SMNVEV (reference sequence). The CDR3 extends over 15 amino acids. With 2 bases removed from V and 4 bases from J, the gap between germline ends came to 13 bases.

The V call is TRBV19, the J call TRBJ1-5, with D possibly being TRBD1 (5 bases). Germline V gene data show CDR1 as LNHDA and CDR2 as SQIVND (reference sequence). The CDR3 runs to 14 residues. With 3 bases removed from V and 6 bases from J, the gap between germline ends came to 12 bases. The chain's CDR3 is CASSMRQIGQPQHF. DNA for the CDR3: TGTGCCAGTAGTATGAGACAGATCGGTCAGCCCCAGCATTTT.